These 25 T cell receptor beta chains were all obtained from the same sample, sequenced in a study of blood T cells in healthy people across ages. A sample-barcoded 5' primer and a J-beta primer mix were used in a second PCR of about 6 to 12 cycles. TCRdb called the 5' RACE reads again in MiXCR, with one record for every CDR3 protein. The sample contains under 1,000,000 distinct CDR3 sequences, under 40% of which appear only once. Sequencing was performed on blood. All receptors derive from a man between 18 and 29 years old in good health.

This clonotype appeared a few times. This chain joins TRBV7-3 and TRBJ2-3; D is unclear. Germline V lookup: CDR1 SGHTA, CDR2 FQGTGA. With 4 bases removed from V and 4 bases from J, the gap between germline ends came to 9 bases. The CDR3 runs to 13 residues. The CDR3 loop reads CASSSQVADTQYF. The CDR3 nucleotides read TGTGCCAGCAGCTCCCAGGTAGCAGATACGCAGTATTTT.

In this sample, this clonotype turned up many times. The chain carries TRBV4-3 and TRBJ2-5, with D unresolved. This CDR3 is built from 14 residues. Deletions cut 0 bases from V and 5 bases from J, with 10 bases between. Germline V gene sequence: CDR1 LGHNA, CDR2 YSLEER. CDR3 sequence: CASSQDGFLETQYF. For the CDR3, the DNA is TGCGCCAGCAGCCAAGACGGGTTTTTGGAGACCCAGTACTTC.

This clonotype came up once. CDR3: CASSSLTDMNTEAFF. The DNA for the CDR3 is TGTGCCAGCAGTTCCTTGACAGACATGAACACTGAAGCTTTCTTT. J is TRBJ1-1 and V is TRBV7-2; D may be TRBD1 (5 bases). The length of the CDR3 is 15 residues. V was cut by 6 bases and J by 0 bases, with 14 bases left in between. Germline V lookup: CDR1 SGHTA, CDR2 FQGNSA. Combining the CDR3 with reference TRBV7-2 and TRBJ1-1 gives the whole variable domain GAGVSQSPSNKVTEKGKDVELRCDPISGHTALYWYRQSLGQGLEFLIYFQGNSAPDKSGLPSDRFSAERTGGSVSTLTIQRTQQEDSAVYLCASSSLTDMNTEAFFGQGTRLTVV.

V and J are TRBV7-2 and TRBJ1-4, with a weak D call TRBD1 (6 bases). The CDR3 runs to 14 residues. V was trimmed by 5 bases and J by 7 bases, leaving 14 bases between them. Germline V CDR1 and CDR2: SGHTA, FQGNSA. CDR3 sequence reads: CASSPQGTLEKLFF. DNA for the CDR3: TGTGCCAGCAGCCCTCAGGGGACCCTTGAAAAACTGTTTTTT. The whole variable domain, filled in from reference TRBV7-2 and TRBJ1-4, reads GAGVSQSPSNKVTEKGKDVELRCDPISGHTALYWYRQSLGQGLEFLIYFQGNSAPDKSGLPSDRFSAERTGGSVSTLTIQRTQQEDSAVYLCASSPQGTLEKLFFGSGTQLSVL.

The sample holds one count of this clonotype. The chain couples TRBV5-1 to TRBJ1-2; 9 bases align to TRBD1. V was pared by 2 bases and J by 2 bases, with 13 bases of the junction left unmatched. CDR3 length equals 18 residues. CDR1 SGHRS and CDR2 YFSETQ come from the germline V gene. CDR3 loop: CASSFGGTGKNLNYGYTF. The CDR3 nucleotides are TGCGCCAGCAGCTTCGGAGGGACAGGGAAAAATCTCAACTATGGCTACACCTTC. Full variable domain (remainder filled in from reference TRBV5-1 and TRBJ1-2): KAGVTQTPRYLIKTRGQQVTLSCSPISGHRSVSWYQQTPGQGLQFLFEYFSETQRNKGNFPGRFSGRQFSNSRSEMNVSTLELGDSALYLCASSFGGTGKNLNYGYTFGSGTRLTVV.

This clonotype showed up just a few times. The chain combines TRBV20-1 with TRBJ2-1; weak D call: TRBD1 (5 bases). The length of the CDR3 is 20 residues. Looked up from germline, CDR1 is DFQATT and CDR2 is SNEGSKA (reference sequence). With 3 bases removed from V and 1 base from J, the gap between germline ends came to 28 bases. CDR3 protein: CSARTLRAPPGSSSYNEQFF. In DNA form, the CDR3 reads TGCAGTGCTAGGACCCTAAGGGCGCCGCCAGGGTCCTCATCCTACAATGAGCAGTTCTTC.

This clonotype has a handful of counts. V is TRBV4-3 and J is TRBJ2-2, with D perhaps being TRBD1 or TRBD2 (5 bases each). The CDR3 sequence is 16 residues long. V was shortened by 1 base and J by 2 bases, with 11 bases between the two germline ends. Germline CDR1 reads LGHNA; CDR2 reads YSLEER. The CDR3 is CASSQGRTPNTGELFF. In nucleotides, the CDR3 is TGCGCCAGCAGCCAAGGGAGGACACCCAACACCGGGGAGCTGTTTTTT.

The chain carries TRBV7-2 and TRBJ1-1; TRBD1 is a possible D gene (5 bases). The V and J ends lost 5 bases and 4 bases respectively, with 14 bases between them. Germline V gene sequence: CDR1 SGHTA, CDR2 FQGNSA. This CDR3 region has 14 residues. Written as DNA, the CDR3 is TGTGCCAGCAGCCAGGGACCCTCGGTCACTGAAGCTTTCTTT. Protein product: CASSQGPSVTEAFF.

The genes are TRBV12-3 or TRBV12-4 and TRBJ2-3, with D possibly called TRBD1 or TRBD2 (5 bases each). Trimming shortened V by 5 bases and J by 5 bases, and 11 bases separated the two germline ends. This CDR3 is built from 13 residues. CDR3 in DNA: TGTGCCAGCAGTGGGACGCAGGGAGATACGCAGTATTTT. This sequence encodes CASSGTQGDTQYF.

This clonotype was seen repeatedly, ten times or more. The V and J genes are TRBV28 and TRBJ2-3; 7 bases map to TRBD2. Germline CDR1 and CDR2: MDHEN and SYDVKM. The J segment lost 11 bases and the V segment lost 6 bases, leaving 11 bases of the junction unmatched. The CDR3 has 13 amino acids. CDR3 residues: CASSLGEGTRQYF. The CDR3 DNA reads as TGTGCCAGCAGCTTAGGGGAGGGAACCAGGCAGTATTTT.

This clonotype came up a few times. The chain is built from TRBV3-1 and TRBJ2-5, with D possibly called TRBD1 or TRBD2 (5 bases each). Germline CDR1 is LGHDT and CDR2 is YNNKEL (reference sequence). V lost 1 base to trimming and J lost 11 bases, with 17 bases between them. The CDR3 length is 14 residues. The CDR3 loop is CASSQGGEPGEQYF. The CDR3 nucleotides read TGTGCCAGCAGCCAAGGAGGGGAACCGGGTGAGCAGTACTTC.

This sequence joins TRBV7-3 and TRBJ2-7; 7 nucleotides line up with TRBD2. Trimming took 5 bases from V and 2 from J; bases not matched to a gene: 9. Germline lookup yields CDR1 SGHTA and CDR2 FQGTGA. This CDR3 comprises 15 residues. The CDR3 sequence: CASSPAASGTYEQYF. The CDR3 nucleotides are TGTGCCAGCAGCCCTGCCGCTAGCGGCACCTACGAGCAGTACTTC.

There are a few counts of this clonotype. This chain joins TRBV28 and TRBJ2-1; D may be TRBD2 (5 bases). Germline V CDR1 and CDR2: MDHEN, SYDVKM. Trimming took 5 bases from V and 8 from J, leaving 13 bases between them. This CDR3 contains 13 residues. Here the CDR3 DNA reads TGTGCCAGCAGTGTGAACCGAGGGCATGAGCAGTTCTTC. Its protein is CASSVNRGHEQFF. The whole variable domain, filled in from reference TRBV28 and TRBJ2-1, reads DVKVTQSSRYLVKRTGEKVFLECVQDMDHENMFWYRQDPGLGLRLIYFSYDVKMKEKGDIPEGYSVSREKKERFSLILESASTNQTSMYLCASSVNRGHEQFFGPGTRLTVL.

In its sample, this clonotype was seen a few times. This chain connects TRBV20-1 to TRBJ1-4, with D possibly matching TRBD1 (5 bases). This CDR3 contains 15 residues. V was cut by 0 bases and J by 5 bases, with 13 bases left in between. Germline values: CDR1 DFQATT, CDR2 SNEGSKA (reference sequence). This CDR3 reads CSARDWAGRNEKLFF. CDR3 DNA: TGCAGTGCTAGAGATTGGGCAGGGCGAAATGAAAAACTGTTTTTT.

A few counts support this clonotype. The chain combines TRBV7-8 with TRBJ2-7; no firm D call. The CDR3 spans 13 residues. CDR1 and CDR2 from the germline V gene are SGHVS and FQNEAQ. V dropped 1 base and J dropped 3 bases, with 7 bases sitting between them. The CDR3 DNA reads as TGTGCCAGCAGCTTAGACAGCCTCTACGAGCAGTACTTC. This sequence encodes CASSLDSLYEQYF.

The rearrangement links TRBV7-2 to TRBJ2-5, with D tentatively TRBD1 (5 bases). Germline V gene sequence: CDR1 SGHTA, CDR2 FQGNSA. The CDR3 runs to 16 residues. V lost 1 base, J lost 4 bases, and 16 bases lay in between. CDR3 sequence reads: CASSLVPGRVGETQYF. The DNA for the CDR3 is TGTGCCAGCAGCTTAGTACCCGGCAGGGTTGGAGAGACCCAGTACTTC.

Concerning this clonotype itself: The germline gene is not matched at one end of the junction; a read error may be the cause. CDR3: CAISGSSSGSNYNEQYF. For the CDR3, the DNA is TGTGCCATTAGTGGGTCGTCTAGCGGTTCTAACTACAATGAGCAGTACTTC. The chain carries TRBV10-3 and TRBJ2-7, with 7 bases that match TRBD2. Per germline, CDR1 ENHRY and CDR2 SYGVKD. The CDR3 sequence is 17 residues long.

Turning to this clonotype: At one end, the junction sequence differs from germline, possibly due to a read error. The J gene is TRBJ2-5, the V gene TRBV7-3; 8 bases are a match to TRBD1. Germline V gene lookup returns CDR1 SGHTA and CDR2 FQGTGA. CDR3 length: 14 residues. In DNA form, the CDR3 reads TGTGCCAGCAGCTCGACAGGGGTGGGGGAGACCCGGTACTTC. Its translation: CASSSTGVGETRYF.

The CDR3 loop is CSTAPLTGDHGYTF. CDR3 coding DNA: TGCAGCACAGCACCCCTGACAGGGGACCATGGCTACACCTTC. This chain links TRBV29-1 with TRBJ1-2, with 8 bases identical to TRBD1. The germline V gene encodes CDR1 SQVTM and CDR2 ANQGSEA. Germline trimming cut 8 bases from V and 6 bases from J; bases unmatched to any gene: 14. CDR3 length: 14 amino acids.

CDR3 in amino acids: CASSLRVAGGIYNEQFF. The CDR3 DNA reads as TGCGCCAGCAGCCTAAGGGTCGCGGGGGGGATATACAATGAGCAGTTCTTC. J is TRBJ2-1 and V is TRBV4-3; 9 nucleotides match TRBD2. V lost 4 bases to trimming and J lost 4 bases; unmatched junction nucleotides: 11. Germline V lookup: CDR1 LGHNA, CDR2 YSLEER. The CDR3 sequence is 17 residues long.

This clonotype was detected a few times. This chain uses TRBV12-3 or TRBV12-4 with TRBJ1-1; 10 nucleotides align to TRBD1. The CDR3 is 16 amino acids. With V trimmed by 6 bases and J by 5 bases, 12 bases remained unmatched. CDR3 protein: CASRPGMGTGETEAFF. DNA for the CDR3: TGTGCCAGCAGGCCCGGGATGGGGACAGGGGAAACTGAAGCTTTCTTT.

The gene calls are TRBV2 and TRBJ1-5; the D gene is possibly TRBD1 (6 bases). CDR1 and CDR2 from the germline V gene are SNHLY and FYNNEI. V lost 4 bases and J lost 2, with 12 bases in between. The length of the CDR3 is 15 residues. The DNA of the CDR3 is TGTGCCAGCAGTGTGTCCAGGGGAGGCAATCAGCCCCAGCATTTT. This codes for CASSVSRGGNQPQHF.

Worth noting for this clonotype: Being one base from a much bigger clone, this may be a read error. This chain connects TRBV12-3 or TRBV12-4 to TRBJ2-7, with 13 nucleotides matching TRBD2. V was pared by 6 bases and J by 7 bases, with 9 bases of the junction left unmatched. The CDR3 spans 15 residues. The CDR3 DNA follows: TGTGCCAGCAGGACTAGCGGGGGGCTTGGGGATGAGCAGTACTTC. This encodes CASRTSGGLGDEQYF.

The chain combines TRBV10-3 with TRBJ2-2; 7 positions match TRBD1. Germline V gene lookup returns CDR1 ENHRY and CDR2 SYGVKD. CDR3 length: 13 amino acids. V lost 10 bases to trimming and J lost 1 base; unmatched junction nucleotides: 3. CDR3 sequence: CATGTENTGELFF. For the CDR3, the DNA is TGTGCCACCGGGACAGAGAACACCGGGGAGCTGTTTTTT.

V is TRBV4-1 and J is TRBJ1-4; D is ambiguous. The CDR3 sequence is 17 residues long. V lost 0 bases and J lost 0, with 11 bases in between. CDR1 and CDR2 (germline): MGHRA, YSYEKL. The CDR3 loop is CASSQERERTTNEKLFF. The CDR3 nucleotides are TGCGCCAGCAGCCAAGAGAGGGAACGGACAACTAATGAAAAACTGTTTTTT.